These T cell receptor beta chains were read from a single sample in a study of cytomegalovirus exposure and HLA in healthy donors. The protocol was immunoSEQ multiplex PCR, while the TCRdb copy is restricted to in-frame clones and leaves out a portion. The sample has some 110,000 clones, roughly 69% seen once. The sequenced material came from PBMCs. The source is a woman aged 40-49 years in good health and CMV-seropositive. Both conserved end residues are part of each CDR3. A D gene is named only where the DNA matches it firmly. Expanded clones are given a class, and other clones once, few, many or no size at all.

j_gene,v_gene,abundance,d_gene,CDR3aa,CDR3nt
TRBJ2-5,TRBV20-1,few,-,CSARRETQYF,TGCAGTGCTAGGAGGGAGACCCAGTACTTC
TRBJ2-5,TRBV14,-,-,CASSQGLPETQYF,TGTGCCAGCAGCCAAGGGCTCCCCGAGACCCAGTACTTC
TRBJ2-7,TRBV4-2,-,TRBD2,CASSQVDGRFAYEQYF,TGTGCCAGCAGCCAAGTAGACGGGAGGTTCGCCTACGAGCAGTACTTC
TRBJ2-1,TRBV6-1,-,-,CASSQAETSSYNEQFF,TGTGCCAGCAGTCAAGCCGAAACTAGTTCCTACAATGAGCAGTTCTTC
TRBJ1-4,TRBV19,-,TRBD1,CASSTDRAATNEKLFF,TGTGCCAGTAGTACAGACAGGGCTGCAACTAATGAAAAACTGTTTTTT
TRBJ1-5,TRBV27,-,-,CASSDRGTLSNQPQHF,TGTGCCAGCAGCGATCGCGGCACGTTAAGCAATCAGCCCCAGCATTTT
TRBJ2-2,TRBV7-3,-,TRBD1,CASSLEGASGTGELFF,TGTGCCAGCAGCTTAGAGGGGGCCTCGGGAACCGGGGAGCTGTTTTTT
TRBJ2-7,TRBV7-2,few,TRBD2,CASSFGLAGHSSYEQYF,TGTGCCAGCAGCTTTGGACTAGCGGGCCACAGTTCCTACGAGCAGTACTTC
TRBJ2-7,TRBV25-1,-,TRBD2,CASSEAGGPLEQYF,TGTGCCAGCAGTGAGGCGGGAGGGCCCTTGGAGCAGTACTTC
TRBJ1-5,TRBV19,few,-,CASSIAGSQPQHF,TGTGCCAGTAGTATAGCAGGGTCGCAGCCCCAGCATTTT
TRBJ1-2,TRBV11-2,-,-,CASSLGGGYGYTF,TGTGCCAGCAGCTTAGGAGGGGGTTATGGCTACACCTTC
TRBJ1-1,TRBV7-2,-,-,CASIRVRMNTEAFF,TGTGCCAGCATCCGGGTGCGCATGAACACTGAAGCTTTCTTT
TRBJ1-1,TRBV27,-,-,CASSPPRQRGEAFF,TGTGCCAGCAGTCCTCCTCGACAGAGGGGGGAAGCTTTCTTT
TRBJ2-7,TRBV6-6,-,-,CASSGAGVEQYF,TGTGCCAGCAGTGGGGCAGGGGTCGAGCAGTACTTC
TRBJ2-1,TRBV5-5,-,TRBD2,CASSLVLAGKGNEQFF,TGTGCCAGCAGCTTGGTGCTAGCGGGGAAGGGGAATGAGCAGTTCTTC
TRBJ1-2,TRBV6-5,few,-,CASSPGTPYGYTF,TGTGCCAGCAGCCCTGGGACTCCCTATGGCTACACCTTC
TRBJ2-7,TRBV5-4,-,TRBD2,CASSSDLAEKHYEQYF,TGTGCCAGCAGCTCCGATCTAGCGGAAAAGCACTACGAGCAGTACTTC
TRBJ2-7,TRBV25-1,-,TRBD1,CASSDPRDRGSYEQYF,TGTGCCAGCAGTGACCCCCGGGACAGGGGCTCCTACGAGCAGTACTTC
TRBJ1-2,TRBV6-5,-,-,CAGGAGGRSYGYTF,TGTGCCGGCGGGGCGGGGGGCCGATCCTATGGCTACACCTTC
TRBJ2-2,TRBV5-4,-,-,CASRGTSTGELFF,TGTGCCAGCAGGGGGACTTCTACCGGGGAGCTGTTTTTT
TRBJ1-6,TRBV6-1,-,-,CASSAERGRASSPLHF,TGTGCCAGCAGTGCCGAGCGGGGCAGGGCGAGTTCACCCCTCCACTTT
TRBJ1-1,TRBV9,-,TRBD1,CASSPPDRGAEAFF,TGTGCCAGCAGCCCTCCAGACAGGGGGGCTGAAGCTTTCTTT
TRBJ2-5,TRBV7-2,few,-,CASSSSRPASLGGQYF,TGTGCCAGCAGTTCCTCACGGCCCGCATCCCTCGGGGGCCAGTACTTC
TRBJ2-1,TRBV7-9,-,-,CASSAKVRTSGARNEQFF,TGTGCCAGCAGCGCTAAGGTCCGTACCAGCGGTGCTCGGAATGAGCAGTTCTTC
TRBJ2-7,TRBV7-9,-,-,CASSLAGTLTYEQYF,TGTGCCAGCAGCTTAGCGGGCACGCTGACGTACGAGCAGTACTTC
TRBJ2-1,TRBV4-2,-,TRBD1,CASSQDPDRGAYNEQFF,TGTGCCAGCAGCCAAGATCCGGACAGGGGGGCCTACAATGAGCAGTTCTTC
TRBJ2-3,TRBV4-1,-,TRBD2,CASSQVSGPPTDTQYF,TGCGCCAGCAGCCAGGTTAGCGGGCCGCCCACAGATACGCAGTATTTT
TRBJ2-7,TRBV28,-,-,CASSNLGGRDRYEQYF,TGTGCCAGCAGTAACCTGGGGGGACGGGACCGGTACGAGCAGTACTTC
TRBJ2-1,TRBV20-1,-,-,CSARMGDEQFF,TGCAGTGCTAGAATGGGAGATGAGCAGTTCTTC
TRBJ2-7,TRBV27,-,TRBD1,CASSYRGFSYEQYF,TGTGCCAGCAGCTACAGGGGGTTTAGCTACGAGCAGTACTTC
TRBJ2-2,TRBV4-2,-,-,CASSQVRGPAGGGELFF,TGTGCCAGCAGCCAAGTAAGGGGTCCAGCGGGCGGCGGGGAGCTGTTTTTT
TRBJ2-7,TRBV6-1,-,TRBD1,CASSDSARGYEQYF,TGTGCCAGCAGTGATAGTGCCAGGGGGTACGAGCAGTACTTC
TRBJ1-1,TRBV15,-,TRBD1,CATSRPWNRGHNEAFF,TGTGCCACCAGCAGACCATGGAACAGGGGGCATAATGAAGCTTTCTTT
TRBJ2-1,TRBV7-2,-,TRBD2,CASSPGTSRYNEQFF,TGTGCCAGCAGCCCCGGGACTAGCAGGTACAATGAGCAGTTCTTC
TRBJ2-7,TRBV28,-,-,CASSLFRDPYEQYF,TGTGCCAGCAGTTTATTCAGGGATCCCTACGAGCAGTACTTC
TRBJ2-2,TRBV7-9,-,-,CASSFGQANTGELFF,TGTGCCAGCAGCTTTGGACAAGCGAACACCGGGGAGCTGTTTTTT
TRBJ2-7,TRBV11-1,few,TRBD2,CASSLALAGNNEQYF,TGTGCCAGCAGCTTAGCACTAGCGGGAAACAACGAGCAGTACTTC
TRBJ1-6,TRBV4-3,few,-,CASSQDRRSPLHF,TGCGCCAGCAGCCAAGATCGGAGGTCACCCCTCCACTTT
TRBJ2-7,TRBV5-4,-,-,CASSGPEGSEQYF,TGTGCCAGCAGCGGACCGGAGGGGTCCGAGCAGTACTTC
TRBJ2-7,TRBV30,once,-,CARESLDPYEQYF,TGTGCCCGGGAGAGCCTGGATCCCTACGAGCAGTACTTC
TRBJ2-1,TRBV5-6,once,TRBD2,CASSLLGGSGRTYNEQFF,TGTGCCAGCAGCTTGCTAGGGGGTAGCGGGAGGACCTACAATGAGCAGTTCTTC
TRBJ1-1,TRBV7-9,-,TRBD1,CASRSRTGEFTFF,TGTGCCAGCAGGTCGCGGACAGGGGAATTTACTTTCTTT
TRBJ1-1,TRBV7-8,-,-,CASSSRTRENTEAFF,TGTGCCAGCAGCTCCCGGACAAGAGAGAACACTGAAGCTTTCTTT
TRBJ2-7,TRBV29-1,-,-,CSAGRTGRAYEQYF,TGCAGCGCCGGAAGGACGGGGAGAGCCTACGAGCAGTACTTC
TRBJ2-2,TRBV28,-,TRBD2,CASSLGLAGNSGGELFF,TGTGCCAGCAGTTTAGGACTAGCCGGGAACTCGGGCGGGGAGCTGTTTTTT